This section outlines one T cell receptor beta chain sequence together with its context. Its antigen is undetermined. CDR3 size: 15 residues. CDR1 is MDHEN, CDR2 SYDVKM, per germline. V was cut by 2 bases and J by 2 bases, with 7 bases left in between. The sample belongs to a study of cytomegalovirus exposure and HLA in healthy donors. Study overall: The roughly 670 first-cohort repertoires and the roughly 130 validation repertoires shared the same platform, a later analysis reported.

This table comes from immunoSEQ multiplex PCR, and its TCRdb copy is limited to in-frame clones, with some not included. The repertoire includes about 350,000 clones, roughly 87% of them detected once, and approximately 1% sits in the top ten. The donors were part of the validation cohort of 120 or so subjects. That cohort was separate from the first cohort, which comprised 670 or so subjects. Study-wide results and caveats: Subsequent analysis of the 120 or so validation repertoires found a tendency for first-cohort TCR clusters to co-occur. A few CMV-associated chains were confirmed in vitro to be specific for CMV antigens.

The sequence came from a woman aged 30 to 39 in good health and CMV-seropositive. The rearrangement links TRBV28 to TRBJ2-6, with a tentative D call TRBD1 (6 bases). The sequenced material came from PBMCs. DNA for the CDR3: TGTGCCAGCAGTTTAGGGGGCGCTGGGGCCAACGTCCTGACTTTC. Its translation is CASSLGGAGANVLTF.